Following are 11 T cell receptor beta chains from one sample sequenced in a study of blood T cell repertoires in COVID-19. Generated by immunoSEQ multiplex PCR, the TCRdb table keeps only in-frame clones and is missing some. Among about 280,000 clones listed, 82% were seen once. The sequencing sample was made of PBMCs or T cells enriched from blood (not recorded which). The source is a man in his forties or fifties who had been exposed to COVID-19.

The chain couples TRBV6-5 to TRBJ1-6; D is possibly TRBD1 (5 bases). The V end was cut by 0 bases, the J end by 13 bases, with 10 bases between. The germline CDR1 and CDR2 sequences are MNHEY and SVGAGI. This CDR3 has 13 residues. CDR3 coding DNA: TGTGCCAGCAGTTACTCAACAAGGGGCCCCCTCCACTTT. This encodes CASSYSTRGPLHF.

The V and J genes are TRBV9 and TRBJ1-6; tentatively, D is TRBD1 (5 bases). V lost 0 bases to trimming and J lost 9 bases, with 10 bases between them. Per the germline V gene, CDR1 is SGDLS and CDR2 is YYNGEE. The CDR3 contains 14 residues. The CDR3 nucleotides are TGTGCCAGCAGCGTAGGCAGGGCTGGTTCACCCCTCCACTTT. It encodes CASSVGRAGSPLHF.

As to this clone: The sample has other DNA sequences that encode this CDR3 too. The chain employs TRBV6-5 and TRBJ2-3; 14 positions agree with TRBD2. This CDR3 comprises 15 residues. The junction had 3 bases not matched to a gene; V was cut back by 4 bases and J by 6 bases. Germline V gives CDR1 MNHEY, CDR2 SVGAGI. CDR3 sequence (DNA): TGTGCCAGCAGTTCTGGGACTAGCGGGAGTGATACGCAGTATTTT. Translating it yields CASSSGTSGSDTQYF.

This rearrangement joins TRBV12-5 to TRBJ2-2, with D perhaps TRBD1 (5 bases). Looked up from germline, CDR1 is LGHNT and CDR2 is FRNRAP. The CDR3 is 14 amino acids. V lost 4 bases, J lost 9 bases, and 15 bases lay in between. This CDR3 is CASGSHPQGWELFF. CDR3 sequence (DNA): TGTGCTAGTGGTTCACATCCGCAGGGATGGGAGCTGTTTTTT.

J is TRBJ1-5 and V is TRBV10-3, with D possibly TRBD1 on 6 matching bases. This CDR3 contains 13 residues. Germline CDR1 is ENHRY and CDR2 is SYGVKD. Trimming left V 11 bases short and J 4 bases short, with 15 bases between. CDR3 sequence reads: CASRQDLNQPQHF. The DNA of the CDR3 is TGTGCCTCCAGACAGGATCTTAATCAGCCCCAGCATTTT.

The DNA of the CDR3 is TGTGCCAGCACCCAGTACAGCTCCTATAATTCACCCCTCCACTTT. Translated, it gives CASTQYSSYNSPLHF. The chain combines TRBV2 with TRBJ1-6; D call uncertain. This CDR3 contains 15 residues. In germline, CDR1 is SNHLY, CDR2 FYNNEI. V dropped 7 bases and J dropped 0 bases, with 10 bases sitting between them. Full variable domain (remainder filled in from reference TRBV2 and TRBJ1-6): EPEVTQTPSHQVTQMGQEVILRCVPISNHLYFYWYRQILGQKVEFLVSFYNNEISEKSEIFDDQFSVERPDGSNFTLKIRSTKLEDSAMYFCASTQYSSYNSPLHFGNGTRLTVT.

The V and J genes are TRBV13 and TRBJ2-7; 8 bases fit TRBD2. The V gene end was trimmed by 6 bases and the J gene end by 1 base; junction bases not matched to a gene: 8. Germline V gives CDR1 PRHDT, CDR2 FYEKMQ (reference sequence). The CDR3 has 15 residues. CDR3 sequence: CASRGPGLVSYEQYF. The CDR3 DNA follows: TGTGCCAGCAGGGGACCGGGACTAGTATCCTACGAGCAGTACTTC.

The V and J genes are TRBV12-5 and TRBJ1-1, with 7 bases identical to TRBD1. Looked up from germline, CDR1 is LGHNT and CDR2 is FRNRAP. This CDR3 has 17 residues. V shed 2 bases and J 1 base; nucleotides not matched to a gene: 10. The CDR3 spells CASGLPNRDSRNTEAFF. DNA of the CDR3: TGTGCTAGTGGTTTGCCGAACAGGGACAGTCGGAACACTGAAGCTTTCTTT.

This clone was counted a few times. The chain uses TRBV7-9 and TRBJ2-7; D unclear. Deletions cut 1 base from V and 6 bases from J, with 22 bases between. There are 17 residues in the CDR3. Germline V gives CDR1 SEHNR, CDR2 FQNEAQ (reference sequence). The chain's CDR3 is CASSLGVVATEASEQYF. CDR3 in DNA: TGTGCCAGCAGCTTAGGGGTGGTTGCGACCGAGGCTAGCGAGCAGTACTTC.

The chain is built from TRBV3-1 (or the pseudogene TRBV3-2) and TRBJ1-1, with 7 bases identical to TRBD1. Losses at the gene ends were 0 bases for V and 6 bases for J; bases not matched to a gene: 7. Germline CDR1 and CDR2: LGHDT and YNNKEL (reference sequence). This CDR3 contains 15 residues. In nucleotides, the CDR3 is TGTGCCAGCAGCCAAGAGCCGACAGGGTGGGCTGAAGCTTTCTTT. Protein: CASSQEPTGWAEAFF.

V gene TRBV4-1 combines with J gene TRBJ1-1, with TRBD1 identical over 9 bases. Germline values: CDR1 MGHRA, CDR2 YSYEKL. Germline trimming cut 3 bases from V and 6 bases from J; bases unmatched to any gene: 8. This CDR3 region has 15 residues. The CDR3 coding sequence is TGCGCCAGCAGCCATCCAAACACAGGGGGCTCTGAAGCTTTCTTT. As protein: CASSHPNTGGSEAFF.